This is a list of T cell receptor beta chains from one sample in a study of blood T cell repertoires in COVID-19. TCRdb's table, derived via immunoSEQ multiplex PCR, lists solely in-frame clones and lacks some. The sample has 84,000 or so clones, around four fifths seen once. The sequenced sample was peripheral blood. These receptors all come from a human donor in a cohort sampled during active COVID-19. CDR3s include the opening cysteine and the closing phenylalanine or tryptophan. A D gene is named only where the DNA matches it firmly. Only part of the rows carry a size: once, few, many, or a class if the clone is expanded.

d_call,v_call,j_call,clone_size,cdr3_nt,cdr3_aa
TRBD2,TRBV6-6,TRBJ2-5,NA,TGTGCCAGCAGTATACCAAAACGGGGGGGTGAGGAGACCCAGTACTTC,CASSIPKRGGEETQYF
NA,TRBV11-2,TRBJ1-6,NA,TGTGCCAGCAGCTTTAGCGCCATGGGAGTTGATTCACCCCTCCACTTT,CASSFSAMGVDSPLHF
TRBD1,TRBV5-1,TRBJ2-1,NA,TGCGCCAGCAGCCCAGGGACAGGGGGCTGGAGTGAGCAGTTCTTC,CASSPGTGGWSEQFF
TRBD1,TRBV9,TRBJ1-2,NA,TGTGCCAGCAGCGACACAGGGGGCTATGGCTACACCTTC,CASSDTGGYGYTF
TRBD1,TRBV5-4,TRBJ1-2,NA,TGTGCCAGCCAACTACAGGGGGCTGCGGGCTACACCTTC,CASQLQGAAGYTF
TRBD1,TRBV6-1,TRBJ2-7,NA,TGTGCCAGCAGTGCCCGGACAGGGGGCGTCACCTACGAGCAGTACTTC,CASSARTGGVTYEQYF
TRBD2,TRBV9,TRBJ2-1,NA,TGTGCCAGCAGCGTAGTAGCTAGCGGCTATAATGAGCAGTTCTTC,CASSVVASGYNEQFF
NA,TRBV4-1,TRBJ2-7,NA,TGCGCCAGCAGCCAGTCCAGGGTAAACGAGCAGTACTTC,CASSQSRVNEQYF
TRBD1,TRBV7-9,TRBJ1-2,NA,TGTGCCAGCAGCTCACAGGGGGACTATGGCTACACCTTC,CASSSQGDYGYTF
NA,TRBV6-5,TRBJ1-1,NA,TGTGCCAGCAGTTACTCGACTCCGAGGTACACTGAAGCTTTCTTT,CASSYSTPRYTEAFF
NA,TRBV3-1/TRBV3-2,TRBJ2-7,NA,TGTGCCAGCAGCCAAGAGACTTGGTGGGAGCAGTACTTC,CASSQETWWEQYF
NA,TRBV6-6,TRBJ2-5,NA,TGTGCCAGCGGGGCCTACCAAGAGACCCAGTACTTC,CASGAYQETQYF
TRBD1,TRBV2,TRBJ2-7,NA,TGTGCCAGTCGACAGGGCGGCGTCTCCTACGAGCAGTACTTC,CASRQGGVSYEQYF
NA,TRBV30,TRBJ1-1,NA,TGTGCCTGGAGCAGGACAACCACTGAAGCTTTCTTT,CAWSRTTTEAFF
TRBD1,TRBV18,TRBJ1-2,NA,TGTGCCAGCTCATCGTACAGGGGGCACGGCTACACCTTC,CASSSYRGHGYTF
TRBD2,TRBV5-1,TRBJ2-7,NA,TGCGCCAGCAGCCGCGCAGGGACGACTAGCGGGGGGGCCTCCGAGCAGTACTTC,CASSRAGTTSGGASEQYF
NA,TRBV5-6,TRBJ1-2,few,TGTGCCAGCAGCCATAGACAGAGCTTGGGCTATGGCTACACCTTC,CASSHRQSLGYGYTF
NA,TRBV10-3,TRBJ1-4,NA,TGTGCCATCAGCCGGGCTAATGAAAAACTGTTTTTT,CAISRANEKLFF
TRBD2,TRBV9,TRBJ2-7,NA,TGTGCCAGCAGCCCGCGACTAGCAAACTCCTACGAGCAGTACTTC,CASSPRLANSYEQYF
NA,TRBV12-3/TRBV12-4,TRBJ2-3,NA,TGTGCCAGCACTCTGGCTAGCACAGATACGCAGTATTTT,CASTLASTDTQYF
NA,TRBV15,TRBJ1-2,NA,TGTGCCACCAGCAGAGATTGGCCAGGTTCGGACTATGGCTACACCTTC,CATSRDWPGSDYGYTF
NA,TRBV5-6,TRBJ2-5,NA,TGTGCCAGCAGCTTCCCCGGGACAATAGAGACCCAGTACTTC,CASSFPGTIETQYF
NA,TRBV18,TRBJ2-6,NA,TGTGCCAGCTCAAGCCTCCAGGGGAGGGTACTTGGGGCCAACGTCCTGACTTTC,CASSSLQGRVLGANVLTF
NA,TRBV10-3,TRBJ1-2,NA,TGTGCCACCAGTCAAACGGGGGGCTACACCTTC,CATSQTGGYTF
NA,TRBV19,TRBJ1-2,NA,TGTGCCAGTAGTATAAACGGGGGGCCACCCCACTATGGCTACACCTTC,CASSINGGPPHYGYTF
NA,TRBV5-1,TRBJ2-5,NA,TGCGCCAGCAGCTTGGCCGAGACAGGATTTGAGACCCAGTACTTC,CASSLAETGFETQYF
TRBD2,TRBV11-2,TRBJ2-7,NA,TGTGCCAGCAGCTTAGATGCGGCGTGGAGCGGGGGACCTCACTACGAGCAGTACTTC,CASSLDAAWSGGPHYEQYF
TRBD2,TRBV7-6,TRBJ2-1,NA,TGTGCCAGCAGCCCAGGACTAGCGGGTACGGGGGAGCAGTTCTTC,CASSPGLAGTGEQFF
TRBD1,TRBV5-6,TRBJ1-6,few,TGTGCCAGCAGCACCCGGGACAGGGGAACTGATTCACCCCTCCACTTT,CASSTRDRGTDSPLHF
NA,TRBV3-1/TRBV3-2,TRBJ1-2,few,TGTGCCAGCAGCCAGGGCGCCCTGTCAGGGTTGACGGGCTATGGCTACACCTTC,CASSQGALSGLTGYGYTF
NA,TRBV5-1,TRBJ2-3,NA,TGCGCCAGCAGCTGGGGTCATGAGGGCCCAGATACGCAGTATTTT,CASSWGHEGPDTQYF
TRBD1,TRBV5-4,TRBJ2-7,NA,TGTGCCAGCCTGGACAGGGGCTCCTACGAGCAGTACTTC,CASLDRGSYEQYF
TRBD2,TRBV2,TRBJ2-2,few,TGTGCCAGCAGGTTACTAGCGGGGGAAACCGGGGAGCTGTTTTTT,CASRLLAGETGELFF
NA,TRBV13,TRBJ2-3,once,TGTGCCAGCAGCTTAGGCCCCGCGGCTGGTACGCAGTATTTT,CASSLGPAAGTQYF
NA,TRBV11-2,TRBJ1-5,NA,TGTGCCAGCAGCTTTATGGAGGATCAGCCCCAGCATTTT,CASSFMEDQPQHF
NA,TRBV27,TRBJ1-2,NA,TGTGCCACCGGTGGAGGTTTTAGCTACACCTTC,CATGGGFSYTF
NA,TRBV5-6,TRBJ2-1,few,TGTGCCAGCAGCTTGGCCCTTAGCGGCTCCTACAATGAGCAGTTCTTC,CASSLALSGSYNEQFF
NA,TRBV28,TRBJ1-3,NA,TGTGCCAGCATTCAGGTCCGCTCTGGAAACACCATATATTTT,CASIQVRSGNTIYF
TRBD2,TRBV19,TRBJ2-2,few,TGTGCCAGTAGTACCCCGGGAGCGGGAGGCACCGGGGAGCTGTTTTTT,CASSTPGAGGTGELFF
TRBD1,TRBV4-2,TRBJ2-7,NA,TGTGCCAGCAGCCGGGACAGGGGTCACTACGAGCAGTACTTC,CASSRDRGHYEQYF
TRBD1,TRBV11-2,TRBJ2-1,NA,TGTGCCAGCAGACGACAGGGTGGGGTTTCCTACAATGAGCAGTTCTTC,CASRRQGGVSYNEQFF
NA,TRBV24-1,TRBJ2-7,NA,TGTGCCCTATCCGGACTCTTAGTGCTGACTGGCGAGCAGTACTTC,CALSGLLVLTGEQYF
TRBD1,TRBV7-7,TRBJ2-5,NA,TGTGCCAGCAGCCTGGGGACAGGGGTTGGAGAGACCCAGTACTTC,CASSLGTGVGETQYF
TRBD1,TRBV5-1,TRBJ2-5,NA,TGCGCCAGCAGCACCCTTGACAGGGGGGCTACGAAGACCCAGTACTTC,CASSTLDRGATKTQYF
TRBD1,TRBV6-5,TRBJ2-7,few,TGTGCCAGCAGTCGGACAGGGGGCTCCACCTACGAGCAGTACTTC,CASSRTGGSTYEQYF
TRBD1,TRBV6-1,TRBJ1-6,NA,TGTGCCAGCAGTGAAGCAGGGGGCGGGTATTCACCCCTCCACTTT,CASSEAGGGYSPLHF
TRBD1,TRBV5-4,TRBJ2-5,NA,TGTGCCAGCAGCCTCGGGGGGGACAGGGGGCAAGAGACCCAGTACTTC,CASSLGGDRGQETQYF
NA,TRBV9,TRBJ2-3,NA,TGTGCCAGCAGCGTAGGGGGCAGAGGCCAAGATACGCAGTATTTT,CASSVGGRGQDTQYF
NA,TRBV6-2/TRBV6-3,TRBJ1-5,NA,TGTGCCAGCAGCCACTGGGCGCCAGGGCGCAATCAGCCCCAGCATTTT,CASSHWAPGRNQPQHF
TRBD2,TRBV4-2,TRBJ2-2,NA,TGTGCCAGCAGCCCACTCGCGGGGGGACCTAACACCGGGGAGCTGTTTTTT,CASSPLAGGPNTGELFF
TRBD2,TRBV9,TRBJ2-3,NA,TGTGCCAGCAGCGTAGGACTAGCGGGGGGGAGCACAGATACGCAGTATTTT,CASSVGLAGGSTDTQYF
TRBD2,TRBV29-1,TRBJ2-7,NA,TGCAGCGTTGGGCTAGCGGGGACCCCCTACGAGCAGTACTTC,CSVGLAGTPYEQYF
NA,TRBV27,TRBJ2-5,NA,TGTGCCAGCAGTTTGCGGCGGTACCAAGAGACCCAGTACTTC,CASSLRRYQETQYF
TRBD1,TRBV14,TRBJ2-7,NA,TGTGCCAGCAGCCAACCAACGGACAGGGGGCTCTACGAGCAGTACTTC,CASSQPTDRGLYEQYF
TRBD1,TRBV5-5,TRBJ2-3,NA,TGTGCCAGCAGTCGGTTTGGACAGGGCGAGAGGAATACGCAGTATTTT,CASSRFGQGERNTQYF